This is a list of T cell receptor beta chains from one sample in a study of blood T cell repertoires in COVID-19. Assay used: immunoSEQ multiplex PCR; TCRdb lists only in-frame clones, some missing. Of about 150,000 clones detected, approximately 78% appear once; the ten largest clones hold 6%. The specimen sequenced was PBMCs or T cells enriched from blood (not recorded which). The receptor source for this set is a woman in her 50s who had recovered from COVID-19. Both conserved end residues are part of each CDR3. D genes are given only for firm matches. Clone size is not always given. Where it is, it says once, few, many or a class for expanded clones.

V,D,size,J,DNA,CDR3
TRBV28,-,-,TRBJ2-7,TGTGCCAGCAGTTCCCCCCAGGGGCTCTACGAGCAGTACTTC,CASSSPQGLYEQYF
TRBV13,-,-,TRBJ2-3,TGTGCCAGCAGCCGAGATTCCGATGACAGAGATACGCAGTATTTT,CASSRDSDDRDTQYF
TRBV2,TRBD2,-,TRBJ2-3,TGTGCCAGCAGTGATCCCAGGACTAGCGGGGGGGCCGGAACAGATACGCAGTATTTT,CASSDPRTSGGAGTDTQYF
TRBV5-8,-,-,TRBJ1-1,TGTGCCAGCAGCTATTATCCTCACACTGAAGCTTTCTTT,CASSYYPHTEAFF
TRBV29-1,-,few,TRBJ1-5,TGCAGCGTTGGGGGAGAGGACCAGCCCCAGCATTTT,CSVGGEDQPQHF
TRBV11-2,TRBD2,-,TRBJ2-7,TGTGCCAGCAGCGGGGGACGACTAGCGGGGGTAGAGCAGTACTTC,CASSGGRLAGVEQYF
TRBV19,-,-,TRBJ1-5,TGTGCCAGTAGTATCCGCGGCAGGGGCACCAATCAGCCCCAGCATTTT,CASSIRGRGTNQPQHF
TRBV5-4,TRBD1,-,TRBJ2-1,TGTGCCAGCAGCTTGTTTGGTCAGCAACAGGGGTCCTACAATGAGCAGTTCTTC,CASSLFGQQQGSYNEQFF
TRBV6-5,-,few,TRBJ1-2,TGTGCCAGCACACAGACGGGGTCCTATGGCTACACCTTC,CASTQTGSYGYTF
TRBV11-2,-,-,TRBJ1-4,TGTGCCAGCAGCTTAGATCGTTACAGGGAGGAAAAACTGTTTTTT,CASSLDRYREEKLFF
TRBV5-4,TRBD1,few,TRBJ1-2,TGTGCCAGCAGCTGGGGGACAGAGAACTATGGCTACACCTTC,CASSWGTENYGYTF
TRBV7-2,-,-,TRBJ2-2,TGTGCCAGCAGCTCCTCGCGGACCGGGGAGCTGTTTTTT,CASSSSRTGELFF
TRBV7-3,-,-,TRBJ1-2,TGTGCCAGCAGCTTAACGTCTGGAGGGGACCGTTCTGGCTATGGCTACACCTTC,CASSLTSGGDRSGYGYTF
TRBV19,TRBD1,-,TRBJ1-2,TGTGCCAGTAGTGTGACAGGGAACTATGGCTACACCTTC,CASSVTGNYGYTF
TRBV2,-,-,TRBJ2-5,TGTGCCAGCAGTGTCACGTATATGGGCGGGGAGACCCAGTACTTC,CASSVTYMGGETQYF
TRBV12-2,-,-,TRBJ1-5,TGTGCAAGTCGCTTAGTAAAAGGGGTATGTCAGCCCCAGCATTTT,CASRLVKGVCQPQHF
TRBV28,-,-,TRBJ1-6,TGTGCCAGCCAATCAGGGAATTCACCCCTCCACTTT,CASQSGNSPLHF
TRBV18,-,-,TRBJ2-5,TGTGCCAGCTCACCTAAACGGGACTCCCAAGAGACCCAGTACTTC,CASSPKRDSQETQYF
TRBV6-5,TRBD1,once,TRBJ2-5,TGTGCCAGCAGTCCCCCAGGGGGCCACCAAGAGACCCAGTACTTC,CASSPPGGHQETQYF
TRBV7-2,TRBD1,-,TRBJ1-2,TGTGCCAGCAGCCCCCTAGGGGGCGCAGACTATGGCTACACCTTC,CASSPLGGADYGYTF
TRBV7-8,-,few,TRBJ1-1,TGTGCCAGCAGCTTCTCAAGACAGGCAATGAACACTGAAGCTTTCTTT,CASSFSRQAMNTEAFF
TRBV10-2,-,once,TRBJ2-7,TGCGCCAGCAGTGAACTCCTCTACGAGCAGTACTTC,CASSELLYEQYF
TRBV6-5,TRBD2,few,TRBJ2-1,TGTGCCAGCAGAATAGCGGGGGGGCCGATGAATGAGCAGTTCTTC,CASRIAGGPMNEQFF
TRBV15,-,-,TRBJ1-2,TGTGCCACCAGCAGAGATCAGGCCGCAACTAACTATGGCTACACCTTC,CATSRDQAATNYGYTF
TRBV5-1,TRBD2,-,TRBJ2-2,TGCGCCAGCAGCTTGACCTCTAGCGGATCGAACACCGGGGAGCTGTTTTTT,CASSLTSSGSNTGELFF
TRBV18,-,-,TRBJ1-2,TGTGCCAGCTCACCGATACGCGTGGGGAGGATTGAGGGATATGGCTACACCTTC,CASSPIRVGRIEGYGYTF
TRBV5-1,-,-,TRBJ2-1,TGCGCCAGCAGCTTACCGGGGGGCGGGTCCTACAATGAGCAGTTCTTC,CASSLPGGGSYNEQFF
TRBV5-4,-,once,TRBJ1-2,TGTGCCAGCAGCTTGCAGGGAGGGGGGTATGGCTACACCTTC,CASSLQGGGYGYTF